The table lists the clone carrying this T cell receptor beta chain with a count of one. Its antigen is as yet unknown. The sample contains more than one DNA sequence encoding this CDR3. The PCR had 60 Vbeta and 13 Jbeta primers. Profiling relied on immunoSEQ multiplex PCR, and the TCRdb table lists in-frame clones only, not all of them. Of 190,000 or so clones listed, roughly 80% are singletons. The data derive from a study of cytomegalovirus exposure and HLA in healthy donors. Overall study context: Tens of millions of unique TCRs from HLA-typed donors were held in an early release of data. General observations from the study: Productive status was seen about 87% or about 30% of the time for most TCR beta V segments in an earlier analysis. DRB1 showed the most TCR associations and HLA-C the fewest in a later analysis, as rates varied by HLA locus. Clonal expansion, a later analysis showed, was greater in HLA-associated TCR beta chains than in equally common others.

The CDR3 covers 15 residues. V gave up 4 bases and J gave up 4 bases; unmatched junction bases: 2. CDR1 MDHEN and CDR2 SYDVKM come from the germline V gene. The specimen was PBMCs. The source of this sequence is a woman between 45 and 65 years old in good health and CMV-seropositive. This sequence joins TRBV28 and TRBJ2-3; TRBD2 agrees at 13 bases. The CDR3 loop reads CASSSLAGGADTQYF. CDR3 DNA sequence: TGTGCCAGCAGTTCACTAGCGGGAGGGGCAGATACGCAGTATTTT.